A selection of T cell receptor beta chains follows, all from one sample in a study of T cells in Graves' hyperthyroidism and ophthalmopathy. From the multiplex PCR reads, TCRdb called clonotypes with MiXCR, one entry per CDR3 protein. The table includes 750,000 to 950,000 distinct CDR3 sequences, over 35% detected once. Sequences were obtained from blood. The receptors here all came from a young man with Graves' hyperthyroidism. The conserved cysteine and the conserved F or W are not part of the CDR3 here. The order of the fields is V gene, J gene, CDR3 protein.

TRBV24-1	TRBJ1-5	APETRDQPQH
TRBV29-1	TRBJ1-2	SVGGGGDLLDGYT
TRBV7-9	TRBJ1-4	ASSLPTGTANEKLF
TRBV7-6	TRBJ2-7	ASSLGTSLNEQY
TRBV5-1	TRBJ2-7	ASSLAGITYEQY
TRBV7-9	TRBJ2-5	ASSSQGQEQETQY
TRBV20-1	TRBJ1-4	SATRSTNEKLF
TRBV20-1	TRBJ1-1	SARPRFRDRGFNTEAF
TRBV2	TRBJ1-1	ASMGPQGGGTEAF
TRBV4-2	TRBJ2-7	ASSPRGKVRIYEQY
TRBV19	TRBJ2-5	ASSEGVGAQY
TRBV12-3/TRBV12-4	TRBJ1-2	ASRRSPTVDYGYT
TRBV7-9	TRBJ1-6	ASRFQGPLH
TRBV2	TRBJ1-1	ASTQGVAEAF
TRBV7-2	TRBJ1-4	ASSSGQAANEKLF
TRBV2	TRBJ2-2	ASSYLGTGNTGELF
TRBV19	TRBJ2-7	ASSPPGQGAGQY
TRBV11-2	TRBJ2-7	ASSLASRFVSYEQY
TRBV2	TRBJ1-5	ASKREGQPQH
TRBV2	TRBJ1-1	ASTPGLNMNTEAF
TRBV19	TRBJ2-5	ASSGVLQETQY
TRBV5-8	TRBJ2-2	ASSLEAVGELF
TRBV7-9	TRBJ2-6	ASSLEFQTSGANVLT
TRBV24-1	TRBJ2-1	ATSEDSGGRSYNEQF
TRBV29-1	TRBJ2-7	SVGGGDGREQY
TRBV29-1	TRBJ2-7	SIASGTGSYEQY
TRBV15	TRBJ2-7	ATSRDRGNPYEQY
TRBV10-3	TRBJ2-7	AISEREGGAGEDEQY
TRBV20-1	TRBJ2-7	SARDGAGAYEQY
TRBV7-9	TRBJ1-5	ASSRGDQPQH
TRBV29-1	TRBJ1-1	SVVAYTEAF
TRBV20-1	TRBJ2-7	SARYRGEQY
TRBV20-1	TRBJ1-1	SAVRTGYTEAF
TRBV18	TRBJ1-1	ASSPREGSTEAF
TRBV7-8	TRBJ1-6	ASSLENFQFSYNSPLH
TRBV5-1	TRBJ2-7	ASSLEGGRANEQY
TRBV19	TRBJ2-5	ARSTGIGETQY
TRBV12-3/TRBV12-4	TRBJ1-4	ASSKSSREVF
TRBV15	TRBJ1-2	ATSSPRQGIYGYT
TRBV28	TRBJ2-7	ASSFVAKAAHEQY
TRBV5-4	TRBJ1-2	ASSLISVGYT
TRBV19	TRBJ1-2	ASSTANPGSYGYT
TRBV7-9	TRBJ2-5	ASSLGPGLAEQETQY
TRBV2	TRBJ2-7	ASKTPSYEQY
TRBV25-1	TRBJ2-5	ASSEWASGRETQY
TRBV10-2	TRBJ1-5	ASNTGGSQPQH
TRBV2	TRBJ2-5	ASSQDRSGGETQY
TRBV24-1	TRBJ2-2	ATAGTGDTGELF